These 3 T cell receptor beta chains were all obtained from the same sample, sequenced in a study of T cell responses to AZD1222 COVID-19 vaccine. Repertoires were generated with immunoSEQ multiplex PCR, while TCRdb's copy carries only in-frame clones and drops some. The sample has 100,000 to 150,000 clones; about 86% are singletons. The material sequenced was peripheral blood, taken 28 days after the second AZD1222 dose. The receptor source for this set is an adult who received the AZD1222 COVID-19 vaccine.

The rearrangement links TRBV19 to TRBJ2-2; maybe TRBD1 (8 bases). CDR1 and CDR2 (germline): LNHDA, SQIVND (reference sequence). V lost 5 bases and J lost 5, with 15 bases in between. This CDR3 is 15 amino acids long. CDR3 sequence: CASSEDREGTGELFF. CDR3 DNA: TGTGCCAGTAGTGAGGACAGGGAGGGTACCGGGGAGCTGTTTTTT.

The genes are TRBV5-1 and TRBJ1-1, with TRBD1 as a possible D gene (6 bases). Germline V lookup: CDR1 SGHRS, CDR2 YFSETQ. The CDR3 runs 14 residues. Trimming took off 4 bases at V and 7 bases at J, with 17 bases between the two ends. As DNA, the CDR3 is TGCGCCAGCAGCCCCCAAGGGGGAACGGGTGAAGCTTTCTTT. It yields the protein CASSPQGGTGEAFF.

The chain combines TRBV11-2 with TRBJ2-1; D tentatively fits TRBD1 or TRBD2 (6 bases each). The germline V gene encodes CDR1 SGHAT and CDR2 FQNNGV. The CDR3 is 16 residues long. The V gene lost 5 bases and the J gene lost 4 bases, with 18 bases spanning the gap. The CDR3: CASSRLGGRSYNEQFF. CDR3 nucleotide sequence: TGTGCCAGCAGCCGACTAGGGGGACGATCTTACAATGAGCAGTTCTTC.